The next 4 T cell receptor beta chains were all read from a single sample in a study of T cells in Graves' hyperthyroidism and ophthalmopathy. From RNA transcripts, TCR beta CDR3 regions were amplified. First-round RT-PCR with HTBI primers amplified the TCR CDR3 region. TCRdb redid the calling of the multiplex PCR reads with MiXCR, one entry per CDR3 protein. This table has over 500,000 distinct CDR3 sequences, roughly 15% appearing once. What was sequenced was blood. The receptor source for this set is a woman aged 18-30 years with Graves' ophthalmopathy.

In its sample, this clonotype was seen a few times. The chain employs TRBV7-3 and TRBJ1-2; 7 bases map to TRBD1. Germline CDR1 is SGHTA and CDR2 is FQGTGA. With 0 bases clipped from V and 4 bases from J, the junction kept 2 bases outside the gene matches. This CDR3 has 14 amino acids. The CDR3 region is CASSLTGDSYGYTF. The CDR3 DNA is TGTGCCAGCAGCTTAACGGGGGACAGCTATGGCTACACCTTC.

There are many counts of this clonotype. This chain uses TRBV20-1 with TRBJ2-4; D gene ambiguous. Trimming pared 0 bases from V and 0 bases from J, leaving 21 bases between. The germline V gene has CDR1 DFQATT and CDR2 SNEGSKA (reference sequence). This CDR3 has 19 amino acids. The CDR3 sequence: CSARDFGALGLLAKNIQYF. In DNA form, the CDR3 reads TGCAGTGCTAGAGATTTCGGAGCCTTGGGATTGCTAGCCAAAAACATTCAGTACTTC.

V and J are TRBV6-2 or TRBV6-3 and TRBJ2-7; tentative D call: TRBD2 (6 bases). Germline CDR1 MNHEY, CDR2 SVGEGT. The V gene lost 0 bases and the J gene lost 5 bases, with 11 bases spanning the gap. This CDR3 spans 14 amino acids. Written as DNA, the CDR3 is TGTGCCAGCAGTTACTCGCGGGAACCCCACGAGCAGTACTTC. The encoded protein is CASSYSREPHEQYF.

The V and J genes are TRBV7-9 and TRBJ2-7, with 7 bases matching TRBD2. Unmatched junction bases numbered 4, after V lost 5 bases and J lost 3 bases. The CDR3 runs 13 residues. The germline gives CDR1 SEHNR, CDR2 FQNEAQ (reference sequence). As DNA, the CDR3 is TGTGCCAGCAGCGCTGGCGGGAGCTACGAGCAGTACTTC. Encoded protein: CASSAGGSYEQYF.